Sequencing of this T cell receptor beta chain was carried out in a study of blood T cells in healthy people across ages. There are a few counts of this clonotype. For the second PCR, which ran for 7 to 11 cycles, a sample-barcoded 5' primer and a J-beta primer mix were used. TCRdb used MiXCR to reprocess the 5' RACE reads, holding one entry per CDR3 protein. This sample has more than 450,000 distinct CDR3 sequences, with around 27% found just once. The CDR3 has 14 residues. Trimming removed 0 bases at V and 5 bases at J, with 10 bases between. Germline V lookup: CDR1 SGHVS, CDR2 FNYEAQ. The study isolated at least 6.5 million PBMCs from each sample. This sample also belongs to another study, concerning T cells of mothers and their children. That paper states: A few healthy Caucasian mothers gave samples, and so did their six children. The output of TCR recombination is shaped by thymic selection similarly in related and unrelated pairs.

This TCR was recovered from a boy younger than 10 in good health. The specimen sequenced was blood. The J gene is TRBJ2-5, the V gene TRBV7-6; possibly TRBD2 for D (5 bases). The CDR3 nucleotides are TGTGCCAGCAGCTTAGCGCTTAGAGGGGAGACCCAGTACTTC. This encodes CASSLALRGETQYF.